This T cell receptor (beta chain) was profiled in a study of T cell clonality in common variable immunodeficiency. Study-wide results and caveats: Fewer TCRbeta clones were shared among CVID subjects than controls. Repertoire-complication correlations in CVID were limited by patient heterogeneity.

Generated by immunoSEQ multiplex PCR, the TCRdb table keeps only in-frame clones and is missing some. Sampling found about 52,000 clones, none seen once. This clone came up many times. Its specificity is unknown. Sequenced material: peripheral blood mononuclear cells. This clonotype was sampled from a person between 18 and 75 years old in good health.

The CDR3 region is CASSIGAGIAKNIQYF. CDR3 DNA (partial): TGTGCCAGTAGTATAGGTGCAGGGATAGCCAAAAACATT. The genes are TRBV19 and TRBJ2-4, with D perhaps matching TRBD1 (5 bases). The CDR3 goes on 3 residues after the read ends, and that part is filled in from the germline J gene. The germline V gene encodes CDR1 LNHDA and CDR2 SQIVND (reference sequence). This CDR3 contains 16 residues. V dropped 1 base and J dropped 0 bases, with 10 bases sitting between them.